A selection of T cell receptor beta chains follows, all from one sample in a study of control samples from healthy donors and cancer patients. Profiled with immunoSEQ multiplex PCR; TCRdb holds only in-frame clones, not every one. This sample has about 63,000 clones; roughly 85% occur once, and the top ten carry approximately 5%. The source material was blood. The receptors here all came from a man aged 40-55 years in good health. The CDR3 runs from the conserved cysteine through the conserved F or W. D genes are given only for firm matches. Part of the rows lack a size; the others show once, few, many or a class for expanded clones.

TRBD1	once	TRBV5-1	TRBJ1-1	CASSWGQGYTEAFF	TGCGCCAGCAGCTGGGGACAGGGATATACTGAAGCTTTCTTT
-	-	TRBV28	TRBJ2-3	CASSPDSYDTDTQYF	TGTGCCAGCAGCCCAGACAGTTACGACACAGATACGCAGTATTTT
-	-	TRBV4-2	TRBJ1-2	CASSPEATGVLYGYTF	TGTGCCAGCAGCCCGGAGGCCACGGGGGTTCTCTATGGCTACACCTTC
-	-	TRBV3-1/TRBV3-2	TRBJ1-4	CASSFQGIREKLFF	TGTGCCAGCAGCTTTCAGGGTATACGTGAAAAACTGTTTTTT
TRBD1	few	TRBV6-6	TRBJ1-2	CASGPTGDYGYTF	TGTGCCAGCGGACCGACAGGGGACTATGGCTACACCTTC
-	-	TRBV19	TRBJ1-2	CASTGQGGGYTF	TGTGCCAGTACTGGGCAGGGAGGCGGCTACACCTTC
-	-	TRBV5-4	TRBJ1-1	CASQGRNTEAFF	TGTGCCTCTCAGGGGCGGAACACTGAAGCTTTCTTT
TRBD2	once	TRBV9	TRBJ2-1	CASSPIAGVTHNEQFF	TGTGCCAGCAGCCCAATAGCGGGAGTTACCCACAATGAGCAGTTCTTC
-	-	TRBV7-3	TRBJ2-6	CASSSGGHPSGANVLTF	TGTGCCAGCAGCTCCGGGGGGCATCCGTCTGGGGCCAACGTCCTGACTTTC
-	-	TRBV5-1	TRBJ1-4	CASSLSRGNEKLFF	TGCGCCAGCAGCTTGAGCAGGGGTAATGAAAAACTGTTTTTT
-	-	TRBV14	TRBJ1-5	CASSQDRNQPQHF	TGTGCCAGCAGCCAAGACAGAAATCAGCCCCAGCATTTT
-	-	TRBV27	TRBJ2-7	CASSFEEGAYEQYF	TGTGCCAGCAGTTTCGAGGAAGGGGCCTACGAGCAGTACTTC
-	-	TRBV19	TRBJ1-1	CASSMQGSTEAFF	TGTGCCAGTAGTATGCAGGGCAGCACTGAAGCTTTCTTT
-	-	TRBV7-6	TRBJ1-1	CASTPLGLNTEAFF	TGTGCCAGCACCCCCTTGGGGTTAAACACTGAAGCTTTCTTT
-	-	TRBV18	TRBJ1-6	CASSPGREGSPLHF	TGTGCCAGCTCACCAGGCAGGGAGGGTTCACCCCTCCACTTT
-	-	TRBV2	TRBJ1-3	CAGSRGVGNTIYF	TGTGCCGGATCCCGGGGTGTAGGAAACACCATATATTTT
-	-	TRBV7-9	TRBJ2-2	CASSLLTPTGELFF	TGTGCCAGCAGCTTATTAACACCGACCGGGGAGCTGTTTTTT
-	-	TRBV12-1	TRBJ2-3	CASSFGSSGVGGTDTQYF	TGTGCCAGCAGCTTTGGGTCTAGCGGGGTGGGGGGCACAGATACGCAGTATTTT
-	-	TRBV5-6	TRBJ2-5	CASSFGGYTRETQYF	TGTGCCAGCAGCTTTGGCGGCTATACCCGCGAGACCCAGTACTTC
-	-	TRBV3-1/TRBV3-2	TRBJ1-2	CASTAQGYNYGYTF	TGTGCCAGCACTGCACAAGGCTATAACTATGGCTACACCTTC
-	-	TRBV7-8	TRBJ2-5	CASTGVPGKETQYF	TGTGCCAGCACCGGGGTCCCGGGAAAGGAGACCCAGTACTTC
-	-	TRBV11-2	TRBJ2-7	CASRQPGLSYEQYF	TGTGCCAGCAGGCAACCGGGACTCTCCTACGAGCAGTACTTC
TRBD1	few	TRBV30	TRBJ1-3	CAWRAFQGAAAF	TGTGCCTGGAGAGCATTCCAGGGGGCTGCCGCATTT
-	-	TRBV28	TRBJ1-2	CASTKSLRVEPDGYTF	TGTGCCAGCACAAAAAGTTTAAGGGTAGAGCCCGATGGCTACACCTTC
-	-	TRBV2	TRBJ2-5	CASSEGGRGRETQYF	TGTGCCAGCAGTGAGGGAGGAAGGGGGCGCGAGACCCAGTACTTC
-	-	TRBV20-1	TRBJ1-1	CSASKTAEAFF	TGCAGTGCTTCAAAAACGGCTGAAGCTTTCTTT
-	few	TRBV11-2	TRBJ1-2	CASSSGLQVDTF	TGTGCCAGCAGTTCCGGGCTCCAAGTAGACACCTTC
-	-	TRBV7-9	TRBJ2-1	CASSLAGTYNEQFF	TGTGCCAGCAGCTTAGCTGGTACCTACAATGAGCAGTTCTTC
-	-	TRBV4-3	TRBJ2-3	CASSQDQGQPTDTQYF	TGCGCCAGCAGCCAAGATCAAGGACAACCGACAGATACGCAGTATTTT
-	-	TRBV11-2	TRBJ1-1	CAGGRGLANTEAFF	TGTGCCGGGGGGAGGGGTCTTGCTAACACTGAAGCTTTCTTT
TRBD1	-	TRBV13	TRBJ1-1	CASSLGSGDRERTEAFF	TGTGCCAGCAGCTTAGGTTCGGGGGACAGGGAGCGGACTGAAGCTTTCTTT
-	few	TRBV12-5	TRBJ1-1	CASGLGGDTEAFF	TGTGCTAGTGGCCTCGGAGGGGACACTGAAGCTTTCTTT
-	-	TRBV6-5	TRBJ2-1	CASSPPGGGFNEQFF	TGTGCCAGCAGCCCCCCGGGTGGGGGCTTCAATGAGCAGTTCTTC
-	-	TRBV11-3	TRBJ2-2	CASSTTGHRTGELFF	TGTGCCAGCAGCACAACGGGACACCGCACCGGGGAGCTGTTTTTT